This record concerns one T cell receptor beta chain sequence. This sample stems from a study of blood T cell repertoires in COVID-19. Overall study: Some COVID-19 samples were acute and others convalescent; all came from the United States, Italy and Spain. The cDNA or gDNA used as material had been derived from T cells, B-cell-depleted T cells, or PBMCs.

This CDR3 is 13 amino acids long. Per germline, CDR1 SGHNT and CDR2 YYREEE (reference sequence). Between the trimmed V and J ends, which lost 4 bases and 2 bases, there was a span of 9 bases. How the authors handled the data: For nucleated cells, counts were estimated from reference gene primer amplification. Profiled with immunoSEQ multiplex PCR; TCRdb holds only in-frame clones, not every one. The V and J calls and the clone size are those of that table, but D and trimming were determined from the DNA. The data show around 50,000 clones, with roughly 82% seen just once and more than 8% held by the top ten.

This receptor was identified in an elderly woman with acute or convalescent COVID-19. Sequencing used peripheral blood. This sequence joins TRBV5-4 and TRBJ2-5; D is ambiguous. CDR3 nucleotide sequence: TGTGCCAGCAGCACGACACCTCAAGAGACCCAGTACTTC. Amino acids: CASSTTPQETQYF.